Listed here are 22 T cell receptor beta chains from one sample, sequenced in a study of T cell repertoires in cytomegalovirus infection. Via MiXCR, TCRdb re-called the reads, giving one row per CDR3 protein. Among about 680,000 distinct CDR3 sequences listed, about 24% were seen once. The sequenced sample consisted of CD8+ T cells from PBMCs. These receptor sequences come from a human donor in good health (CMV status not recorded). Some clones in this sample may be carry-over from other donors' samples.

The genes are TRBV10-3 and TRBJ2-2; possibly TRBD2 for D (6 bases). The V end was cut by 8 bases, the J end by 3 bases, with 10 bases between. CDR3 size: 13 residues. CDR1 and CDR2 from the germline V gene are ENHRY and SYGVKD. The CDR3 sequence is CAIRASDTGELFF. DNA of the CDR3: TGTGCCATCCGGGCTAGCGACACCGGGGAGCTGTTTTTT.

The genes are TRBV5-6 and TRBJ2-7; 10 positions agree with TRBD1. Germline values: CDR1 SGHDT, CDR2 YYEEEE. V shed 4 bases, J shed 2 bases, and the junction held 6 bases outside the gene matches. This CDR3 is 15 amino acids long. CDR3 in amino acids: CASSLRDRGPYEQYV. CDR3 DNA sequence: TGTGCCAGCAGCCTCCGGGACAGGGGACCCTACGAGCAGTACGTC.

This clonotype was found once. CDR3 sequence: CASSPGAGDQFF. CDR3 coding DNA: TGTGCCAGCAGCCCCGGGGCAGGGGACCAGTTCTTC. The chain has TRBV9 and TRBJ2-1, with a possible D match to TRBD1 (6 bases). Germline V gene data show CDR1 as SGDLS and CDR2 as YYNGEE. Between the trimmed V and J ends, which lost 4 bases and 13 bases, there was a span of 15 bases. The CDR3 has 12 residues.

This clonotype appeared a few times. This chain joins TRBV7-9 and TRBJ2-7, with D possibly being TRBD1 (5 bases). This CDR3 spans 15 amino acids. V lost 5 bases and J lost 3, with 17 bases in between. Germline values: CDR1 SEHNR, CDR2 FQNEAQ (reference sequence). The CDR3 sequence: CASSKGQGILYEQYF. CDR3 DNA sequence: TGTGCCAGCAGCAAAGGGCAGGGAATTCTCTACGAGCAGTACTTC.

The V call is TRBV14, the J call TRBJ2-2, with D perhaps TRBD2 (5 bases). V lost 2 bases, J lost 7 bases, and 11 bases lay in between. The CDR3 loop spans 14 amino acids. The germline CDR1 and CDR2 sequences are SGHDN and FVKESK. The CDR3 spells CASSQFAGGGELFF. The CDR3 coding sequence is TGTGCCAGCAGCCAATTTGCCGGAGGCGGGGAGCTGTTTTTT.

This clonotype showed up many times. At one end the junction does not follow the germline gene, possibly because of a read error. The CDR3 nucleotides read TGTGCCAGCAGCTCTTTTAGGGCGGACGGCCACCTGGTCTTC. Its translation: CASSSFRADGHLVF. The chain employs TRBV7-9 and TRBJ2-1; D is undetermined. Germline CDR1 SEHNR, CDR2 FQNEAQ (reference sequence). This CDR3 comprises 14 residues.

This clonotype came up a few times. This rearrangement joins TRBV6-1 to TRBJ2-5; 9 positions match TRBD1. This CDR3 is 15 amino acids long. Trimming cost V 6 bases and J 3 bases; bases outside gene matches: 8. Germline lookup yields CDR1 MNHNS and CDR2 SASEGT. The CDR3 loop reads CASSPPTGGKETQYF. CDR3 coding DNA: TGTGCCAGCAGCCCCCCGACAGGGGGAAAAGAGACCCAGTACTTC.

This clonotype was found many times. The chain recombines TRBV7-2 with TRBJ2-5, with D tentatively TRBD1 or TRBD2 (5 bases each). The CDR3 has 15 residues. Per germline, CDR1 SGHTA and CDR2 FQGNSA. The V end was cut by 3 bases, the J end by 5 bases, with 16 bases between. This CDR3 is CASSFGSLGVETQYF. CDR3 bases: TGTGCCAGCAGCTTTGGCAGCCTGGGGGTGGAGACCCAGTACTTC.

This chain links TRBV19 with TRBJ1-1; D call uncertain. CDR3 length: 11 residues. Germline assignment: CDR1 LNHDA and CDR2 SQIVND (reference sequence). The V end was cut by 11 bases, the J end by 5 bases, with 12 bases between. Written as DNA, the CDR3 is TGTGCCTGTACTGGAGGGACTGAAGCTTTCTTT. Translated: CACTGGTEAFF. The full variable domain, rest sourced from reference TRBV19 and TRBJ1-1, is DGGITQSPKYLFRKEGQNVTLSCEQNLNHDAMYWYRQDPGQGLRLIYYSQIVNDFQKGDIAEGYSVSREKKESFPLTVTSAQKNPTAFYLCACTGGTEAFFGQGTRLTVV.

The gene calls are TRBV29-1 and TRBJ2-5; possibly TRBD2 for D (7 bases). Germline V gene data show CDR1 as SQVTM and CDR2 as ANQGSEA. This CDR3 contains 15 residues. With 1 base removed from V and 3 bases from J, the gap between germline ends came to 15 bases. In DNA form, the CDR3 reads TGCAGCGTTGAAGTCCGCGGGGGCAAGGAAGAGACCCAGTACTTC. Its protein is CSVEVRGGKEETQYF.

This clonotype has only a few counts. The chain links TRBV28 to TRBJ2-1; 10 nucleotides agree with TRBD2. CDR1 is MDHEN and CDR2 is SYDVKM in the germline V gene. The CDR3 is 15 amino acids. Unmatched junction bases numbered 8, after V lost 3 bases and J lost 9 bases. The DNA of the CDR3 is TGTGCCAGCAGTTTTCTTCTAGCGGGGGTTGGTGAGCAGTTCTTC. Translation gives CASSFLLAGVGEQFF.

This clonotype was counted a few times. The chain uses TRBV29-1 and TRBJ2-1; TRBD1 is a possible D gene (6 bases). Per the germline V gene, CDR1 is SQVTM and CDR2 is ANQGSEA. The CDR3 is 10 residues long. Trimming shortened V by 6 bases and J by 7 bases, and 7 bases separated the two germline ends. Written as DNA, the CDR3 is TGCAGCGTGCAGGGGAATGAGCAGTTCTTC. Translated, it gives CSVQGNEQFF.

In this sample, this clonotype turned up a few times. The genes are TRBV20-1 and TRBJ2-7; D is perhaps TRBD1 or TRBD2 (5 bases each). V lost 6 bases, J lost 2 bases, and 14 bases lay in between. The CDR3 contains 13 residues. Germline CDR1 reads DFQATT; CDR2 reads SNEGSKA (reference sequence). The CDR3 region is CSASTGTPYEQYF. CDR3 nucleotide sequence: TGCAGTGCATCTACCGGGACCCCCTACGAGCAGTACTTC.

This clonotype was seen more than once but under ten times. The chain carries TRBV6-2 or TRBV6-3 and TRBJ2-3; unclear D gene. CDR1 and CDR2 (germline): MNHEY, SVGEGT. The CDR3 is 14 amino acids. The V end was cut by 3 bases, the J end by 4 bases, with 11 bases between. CDR3 DNA sequence: TGTGCCAGCAGTTATGGGAACCGACCAGATACGCAGTATTTT. Protein product: CASSYGNRPDTQYF.

This clonotype was counted at least ten times. V gene TRBV7-2 combines with J gene TRBJ1-5; D gene unclear. Trimming took 5 bases from V and 8 from J, leaving 13 bases between them. The CDR3 covers 13 residues. Per germline, CDR1 SGHTA and CDR2 FQGNSA. The CDR3 nucleotides read TGTGCCAGCAGCCCCCTTCCCCGTGAGCCCCAGCATTTT. Amino acids: CASSPLPREPQHF.

This chain links TRBV20-1 with TRBJ1-2, with no clear D. The V gene lost 1 base and the J gene lost 10 bases, with 16 bases spanning the gap. Germline-derived CDR1 and CDR2 are DFQATT and SNEGSKA (reference sequence). The CDR3 loop spans 13 amino acids. CDR3 region: CSARGERTIFYTF. The CDR3 coding sequence is TGCAGTGCTAGAGGGGAAAGGACCATTTTCTACACCTTC.

This clonotype was seen repeatedly, ten times or more. V usage is TRBV11-3 and J usage is TRBJ2-2; D call uncertain. Trimming removed 1 base at V and 3 bases at J, with 3 bases between. There are 13 residues in the CDR3. Germline V gene data show CDR1 as SGHNT and CDR2 as YENEEA. The CDR3 DNA is TGTGCCAGCAGCTTAGGTTACACCGGGGAGCTGTTTTTT. The encoded protein is CASSLGYTGELFF.

This clonotype has a single count. This chain joins TRBV13 and TRBJ1-1; 12 bases fit TRBD1. The trim removed 0 bases at V and 6 bases at J, leaving 8 bases unmatched. This CDR3 region has 17 residues. From germline, CDR1 is PRHDT and CDR2 FYEKMQ (reference sequence). CDR3 in amino acids: CASSLGQGQGAWAEAFF. CDR3 bases: TGTGCCAGCAGCTTAGGCCAGGGACAGGGGGCTTGGGCTGAAGCTTTCTTT. The full variable domain, with the rest looked up from reference TRBV13 and TRBJ1-1, is AAGVIQSPRHLIKEKRETATLKCYPIPRHDTVYWYQQGPGQDPQFLISFYEKMQSDKGSIPDRFSAQQFSDYHSELNMSSLELGDSALYFCASSLGQGQGAWAEAFFGQGTRLTVV.

The V call is TRBV6-2 or TRBV6-3, the J call TRBJ2-7; TRBD2 agrees at 8 bases. CDR3 length: 16 residues. Germline V CDR1 and CDR2: MNHEY, SVGEGT. Trimming at V came to 8 bases and at J to 3 bases, leaving 15 bases not matched to a gene. As DNA, the CDR3 is TGTGCCAGCGCTACCGCGGGGGGTCCCGGACTCTACGAGCAGTACGTC. As protein: CASATAGGPGLYEQYV.

This clonotype was seen only a few times. The V call is TRBV20-1, the J call TRBJ2-7; D may correspond to TRBD1 or TRBD2 (6 bases each). The CDR3 length is 13 residues. CDR1 and CDR2 from the germline V gene are DFQATT and SNEGSKA (reference sequence). Trimming removed 3 bases at V and 0 bases at J, with 9 bases between. The CDR3 DNA reads as TGCAGTGCTAGGGGGGGCAGCTCCTACGAGCAGTACGTC. This codes for CSARGGSSYEQYV.

This clonotype was counted many times. The chain employs TRBV7-3 and TRBJ1-1, with D maybe TRBD1 (5 bases). This CDR3 comprises 15 residues. The germline V and J ends were trimmed by 1 base and 0 bases, with 9 bases remaining between them. Germline V gives CDR1 SGHTA, CDR2 FQGTGA. Written as DNA, the CDR3 is TGTGCCAGCAGCTTAAATCGGGGCTTGAACACTGAAGCTTTCTTT. Amino acid sequence: CASSLNRGLNTEAFF.

This clonotype has only a few counts. The rearrangement uses TRBV29-1 and TRBJ2-5; 9 bases match TRBD1. V dropped 5 bases and J dropped 12; count of bases not matched to a gene: 7. Germline assignment: CDR1 SQVTM and CDR2 ANQGSEA. The CDR3 spans 11 residues. CDR3 amino acids: CSVSTGGLKYF. In DNA, the CDR3 is TGCAGCGTTTCCACAGGGGGCCTAAAGTACTTC.